Presented here are 23 T cell receptor beta chains from one specimen sequenced in a study of blood T cell repertoires in COVID-19. The assay was immunoSEQ multiplex PCR, and TCRdb's table has in-frame clones only and misses some. The sample yields around 200,000 clones, roughly 80% seen once. Sequencing was performed on peripheral blood. The receptors here all came from a human donor in a cohort sampled during active COVID-19.

This clone has only one observation. The V and J genes are TRBV29-1 and TRBJ2-1; D remains ambiguous. The V gene lost 4 bases and the J gene lost 0 bases, with 10 bases spanning the gap. Germline CDR1 and CDR2: SQVTM and ANQGSEA. The CDR3 has 14 residues. The CDR3 here is CSVVDPSSYNEQFF. As DNA, the CDR3 is TGCAGCGTTGTAGACCCGAGCTCCTACAATGAGCAGTTCTTC.

This chain connects TRBV2 to TRBJ2-5; the D gene is possibly TRBD1 (5 bases). The V gene's germline CDR1 is SNHLY and CDR2 FYNNEI. The CDR3 runs 13 residues. V dropped 6 bases and J dropped 2 bases, with 10 bases sitting between them. The CDR3 region has the DNA TGTGCCAGCAGGGTACAGGTACAAGAGACCCAGTACTTC. Its translation: CASRVQVQETQYF. Complete variable domain (other parts from reference TRBV2 and TRBJ2-5): EPEVTQTPSHQVTQMGQEVILRCVPISNHLYFYWYRQILGQKVEFLVSFYNNEISEKSEIFDDQFSVERPDGSNFTLKIRSTKLEDSAMYFCASRVQVQETQYFGPGTRLLVL.

The chain couples TRBV9 to TRBJ2-7, with TRBD2 matching over 7 bases. Trimming took 3 bases from V and 0 from J; bases not matched to a gene: 6. Germline values: CDR1 SGDLS, CDR2 YYNGEE. CDR3 length: 15 residues. CDR3 sequence reads: CASSAWEGRSYEQYF. The CDR3 DNA is TGTGCCAGCAGCGCCTGGGAGGGACGCTCCTACGAGCAGTACTTC.

The chain combines TRBV18 with TRBJ2-3; 10 bases match TRBD2. Germline V CDR1 and CDR2: KGHSH, LQKENI. CDR3 length: 15 amino acids. J gave up 0 bases and V 4 bases, and 1 base lay outside the gene matches. The CDR3 spells CASSLLAGSTDTQYF. CDR3 nucleotides: TGTGCCAGCTCACTACTAGCGGGGAGCACAGATACGCAGTATTTT.

This clone has just one count. The chain combines TRBV19 with TRBJ1-3; no clear D gene. The V gene's germline CDR1 is LNHDA and CDR2 SQIVND (reference sequence). V dropped 7 bases and J dropped 1 base, with 5 bases sitting between them. CDR3 length: 12 residues. Here the CDR3 DNA reads TGTGCCAGTACCCTATCTGGAAACACCATATATTTT. Amino acid sequence: CASTLSGNTIYF. Filled out from reference TRBV19 and TRBJ1-3, the complete variable domain reads DGGITQSPKYLFRKEGQNVTLSCEQNLNHDAMYWYRQDPGQGLRLIYYSQIVNDFQKGDIAEGYSVSREKKESFPLTVTSAQKNPTAFYLCASTLSGNTIYFGEGSWLTVV.

This chain uses TRBV19 with TRBJ2-5, with a tentative D call TRBD2 (7 bases). The CDR3 runs 15 residues. The ends were cut back, 4 bases at V and 5 bases at J, with 17 bases in the middle. Germline V gives CDR1 LNHDA, CDR2 SQIVND (reference sequence). The DNA for the CDR3 is TGTGCCAGTAGTAGGGTCCCGAGGGGGGGGGAGACCCAGTACTTC. This codes for CASSRVPRGGETQYF.

The CDR3 DNA sequence: TGTGCCAGCAGATACGGGACAGGCGGACAGCCCCAGCATTTT. Translating it yields CASRYGTGGQPQHF. The chain couples TRBV28 to TRBJ1-5; 8 bases map to TRBD1. The V gene's germline CDR1 is MDHEN and CDR2 SYDVKM. V shed 6 bases and J 7 bases; nucleotides not matched to a gene: 8. The CDR3 has 14 residues.

This clone has only a few counts. This chain links TRBV2 with TRBJ1-2; possible D gene TRBD1, 6 bases. With 2 bases removed from V and 4 bases from J, the gap between germline ends came to 8 bases. CDR1 SNHLY and CDR2 FYNNEI come from the germline V gene. This CDR3 region has 13 residues. The DNA for the CDR3 is TGTGCCAGCAGTGAAACAGGGTTCTATGGCTACACCTTC. Its translation is CASSETGFYGYTF.

V is TRBV5-4 and J is TRBJ2-3, with 10 bases matching TRBD2. The length of the CDR3 is 15 residues. Germline CDR1 reads SGHNT; CDR2 reads YYREEE (reference sequence). The ends lost 2 bases at V and 5 bases at J; junction bases unmatched: 5. CDR3 loop: CASSLGWTSGDTQYF. CDR3 DNA: TGTGCCAGCAGCTTAGGTTGGACTAGCGGAGATACGCAGTATTTT.

The rearrangement links TRBV19 to TRBJ2-3, with 8 nucleotides matching TRBD2. Unmatched junction bases numbered 6, after V lost 7 bases and J lost 0 bases. Germline lookup yields CDR1 LNHDA and CDR2 SQIVND (reference sequence). CDR3 length: 15 residues. CDR3 DNA sequence: TGTGCCAGTAAGGGGTCTAGCGGGAGCACAGATACGCAGTATTTT. Translating it yields CASKGSSGSTDTQYF.

The V gene is TRBV25-1, the J gene TRBJ2-1; 9 bases map to TRBD2. CDR1 and CDR2 (germline): MGHDK, SYGVNS. V lost 6 bases to trimming and J lost 6 bases; unmatched junction nucleotides: 9. The CDR3 totals 15 residues. The CDR3 sequence: CASSTGTSYSNEQFF. CDR3 nucleotide sequence: TGTGCCAGCAGCACCGGGACTAGCTATTCCAATGAGCAGTTCTTC.

The V and J genes are TRBV28 and TRBJ1-5, with D maybe TRBD1 (6 bases). V lost 5 bases, J lost 6 bases, and 23 bases lay in between. The CDR3 totals 17 residues. Looked up from germline, CDR1 is MDHEN and CDR2 is SYDVKM. The CDR3 nucleotides are TGTGCCAGCAGTCCACCCTTTAGCGGGGGCGCGACTCAGCCCCAGCATTTT. Translated: CASSPPFSGGATQPQHF. The full variable domain, in which reference TRBV28 and TRBJ1-5 provide the parts outside the CDR3, is DVKVTQSSRYLVKRTGEKVFLECVQDMDHENMFWYRQDPGLGLRLIYFSYDVKMKEKGDIPEGYSVSREKKERFSLILESASTNQTSMYLCASSPPFSGGATQPQHFGDGTRLSIL.

This clone was counted only a few times. V usage is TRBV3-1 (or the pseudogene TRBV3-2) and J usage is TRBJ2-7; 9 nucleotides align to TRBD1. V lost 4 bases, J lost 0 bases, and 13 bases stayed unmatched. CDR1 LGHDT and CDR2 YNNKEL come from the germline V gene (reference sequence). This CDR3 has 18 residues. CDR3 region: CASSLESTGGTLSYEQYF. CDR3 DNA: TGTGCCAGCAGCCTAGAATCCACAGGGGGCACCCTCTCCTACGAGCAGTACTTC.

The gene calls are TRBV9 and TRBJ1-3; TRBD1 is a possible D gene (5 bases). The CDR3 has 14 residues. Germline CDR1 and CDR2: SGDLS and YYNGEE. V was trimmed by 4 bases and J by 4 bases, leaving 12 bases between them. CDR3 protein: CASSSAGVGNTIYF. CDR3 coding DNA: TGTGCCAGCAGCTCGGCGGGGGTCGGAAACACCATATATTTT.

The rearrangement links TRBV6-2 or TRBV6-3 to TRBJ1-5, with D perhaps matching TRBD1 (6 bases). V lost 5 bases to trimming and J lost 2 bases, with 16 bases between them. The CDR3 extends over 16 amino acids. Germline CDR1 reads MNHEY; CDR2 reads SVGEGT. Here the CDR3 reads CASSAATQGRNQPQHF. In nucleotides, the CDR3 is TGTGCCAGCAGTGCGGCAACACAGGGCCGCAATCAGCCCCAGCATTTT.

The chain employs TRBV20-1 and TRBJ2-7; the D gene is possibly TRBD2 (5 bases). The CDR3 extends over 12 amino acids. CDR1 is DFQATT, CDR2 SNEGSKA, per germline (reference sequence). V was cut by 3 bases and J by 13 bases, with 19 bases left in between. CDR3 region: CSASLSGMIRYF. DNA of the CDR3: TGCAGTGCTAGTCTTTCCGGGATGATTCGCTACTTC.

This chain links TRBV28 with TRBJ2-1; 7 nucleotides align to TRBD2. Germline V CDR1 and CDR2: MDHEN, SYDVKM. Germline trimming cut 4 bases from V and 10 bases from J; bases unmatched to any gene: 16. The CDR3 runs to 16 residues. Here the CDR3 reads CASSSTKSGKSQEQFF. CDR3 nucleotides: TGTGCCAGCAGTTCCACTAAGAGCGGGAAGAGCCAGGAGCAGTTCTTC.

The V and J genes are TRBV18 and TRBJ2-3, with 15 positions matching TRBD2. Germline CDR1 reads KGHSH; CDR2 reads LQKENI. Trimming took 3 bases from V and 3 from J; bases not matched to a gene: 1. CDR3 length equals 16 residues. The CDR3 is CASSPGTSGRTDTQYF. CDR3 DNA: TGTGCCAGCTCACCCGGGACTAGCGGGAGGACAGATACGCAGTATTTT.

The V and J genes are TRBV4-2 and TRBJ1-2, with TRBD1 matching 8 bases. CDR1 is LGHNA, CDR2 YNFKEQ, per germline. The V gene end was trimmed by 2 bases and the J gene end by 7 bases; junction bases not matched to a gene: 9. This CDR3 spans 15 amino acids. The CDR3 nucleotides read TGTGCCAGCAGCCAATACTTCGCAGGGGGCCCTGGCTACACCTTC. Encoded protein: CASSQYFAGGPGYTF.

The rearrangement uses TRBV23-1 and TRBJ1-5; tentatively, D is TRBD1 (6 bases). TRBV23-1 is placed among ORFs of uncertain function. Trimming stripped 2 bases from V and 0 bases from J, with 20 bases between. The CDR3 loop spans 19 amino acids. CDR3 in amino acids: CASSQKGTPKSYSNQPQHF. The CDR3, as DNA: TGCGCCAGCAGTCAAAAAGGGACACCTAAGTCATATAGCAATCAGCCCCAGCATTTT.

The V gene is TRBV25-1, the J gene TRBJ1-5; D gene uncertain. Between the trimmed V and J ends, which lost 6 bases and 7 bases, there was a span of 13 bases. The CDR3 is made up of 13 amino acids. Looked up from germline, CDR1 is MGHDK and CDR2 is SYGVNS. CDR3 region: CASRGPGSQPQHF. The CDR3 coding sequence is TGTGCCAGCAGGGGCCCCGGGAGCCAGCCCCAGCATTTT.

This chain uses TRBV19 with TRBJ2-7; tentatively, D is TRBD2 (5 bases). Germline loops: CDR1 LNHDA, CDR2 SQIVND (reference sequence). The germline V and J ends were trimmed by 0 bases and 2 bases, with 14 bases remaining between them. The CDR3 has 16 residues. The CDR3: CASSIDWAGGPYEQYF. The CDR3 coding sequence is TGTGCCAGTAGTATAGATTGGGCAGGAGGTCCCTACGAGCAGTACTTC.

CDR3 sequence: CASSPSGKWTDTQYF. The CDR3 DNA reads TGTGCCAGCAGTCCTAGCGGGAAATGGACAGATACGCAGTATTTT. The rearrangement uses TRBV7-3 and TRBJ2-3, with TRBD2 matching over 9 bases. Trimming cost V 6 bases and J 3 bases; bases outside gene matches: 7. From germline, CDR1 is SGHTA and CDR2 FQGTGA. The CDR3 extends over 15 amino acids.